Following are 16 T cell receptor beta chains from one sample sequenced in a study of cytotoxic CD8 clonotypes in ibrutinib-treated CLL. Sequenced by immunoSEQ multiplex PCR; TCRdb stores in-frame clones only, minus some. The sample includes more than 200,000 clones, more than 75% of them seen just once. The starting material was PBMCs, obtained after 12 months of ibrutinib treatment. The receptors stem from a human donor with chronic lymphocytic leukemia.

The chain recombines TRBV5-1 with TRBJ2-7, with unresolved D. Germline CDR1 is SGHRS and CDR2 is YFSETQ. The CDR3 sequence is 13 residues long. Trimming shortened V by 5 bases and J by 4 bases, and 13 bases separated the two germline ends. CDR3: CASSPDSSYEQYF. The DNA of the CDR3 is TGCGCCAGCAGTCCAGACTCTTCATACGAGCAGTACTTC.

This chain links TRBV9 with TRBJ2-1; maybe TRBD2 (5 bases). The CDR3 totals 15 residues. Trimming stripped 3 bases from V and 9 bases from J, with 19 bases between. Germline assignment: CDR1 SGDLS and CDR2 YYNGEE. The CDR3 is CASSGISGWYGEQFF. The CDR3 DNA sequence: TGTGCCAGCAGCGGAATAAGCGGATGGTATGGTGAGCAGTTCTTC. The full variable domain, rest sourced from reference TRBV9 and TRBJ2-1, is DSGVTQTPKHLITATGQRVTLRCSPRSGDLSVYWYQQSLDQGLQFLIQYYNGEERAKGNILERFSAQQFPDLHSELNLSSLELGDSALYFCASSGISGWYGEQFFGPGTRLTVL.

The V and J genes are TRBV2 and TRBJ2-7; possibly TRBD1 or TRBD2 for D (7 bases each). The V and J ends lost 7 bases and 3 bases respectively, with 16 bases between them. This CDR3 has 14 amino acids. CDR1 is SNHLY, CDR2 FYNNEI, per germline. The CDR3 is CASTAGGGRYEQYF. As DNA, the CDR3 is TGTGCCAGCACCGCAGGGGGGGGGCGCTACGAGCAGTACTTC.

This rearrangement joins TRBV27 to TRBJ2-7; 7 nucleotides agree with TRBD2. This CDR3 spans 13 amino acids. CDR1 and CDR2 (germline): MNHEY, SMNVEV (reference sequence). After removal of 3 bases from V and 1 base from J, the junction contained 0 bases not matched to a gene. CDR3 DNA: TGTGCCAGCAGTTTGGGAGGGTCCTACGAGCAGTACTTC. It is translated as CASSLGGSYEQYF.

The chain carries TRBV5-1 and TRBJ2-5; 14 positions match TRBD2. The CDR3 consists of 17 residues. Trimming cost V 1 base and J 5 bases; bases outside gene matches: 7. Germline CDR1 is SGHRS and CDR2 is YFSETQ. CDR3 nucleotide sequence: TGCGCCAGCAGCTTGCCGGGACTAGCGGGAGTCGGGGAGACCCAGTACTTC. Its protein product is CASSLPGLAGVGETQYF.

V gene TRBV4-2 combines with J gene TRBJ2-7, with a weak D call TRBD1 (5 bases). The CDR3 runs 15 residues. Per germline, CDR1 LGHNA and CDR2 YNFKEQ. Between the trimmed V and J ends, which lost 0 bases and 7 bases, there was a span of 16 bases. In nucleotides, the CDR3 is TGTGCCAGCAGCCAAGATTTCGGACAAGGGGAAGAGCAGTACTTC. Residues: CASSQDFGQGEEQYF.

The genes are TRBV5-4 and TRBJ1-2; unclear D gene. Germline V gene lookup returns CDR1 SGHNT and CDR2 YYREEE (reference sequence). V was trimmed by 0 bases and J by 6 bases, leaving 6 bases between them. This CDR3 contains 12 residues. CDR3 region: CASSLGQDGYTF. The CDR3 DNA sequence: TGTGCCAGCAGCTTGGGACAAGATGGCTACACCTTC.

The chain uses TRBV7-9 and TRBJ2-7; TRBD2 might be the D (5 bases). CDR1 is SEHNR and CDR2 is FQNEAQ in the germline V gene (reference sequence). The V and J ends lost 5 bases and 5 bases respectively, with 16 bases between them. The CDR3 consists of 14 residues. The CDR3 bases are TGTGCCAGCAGCGCCCGGGGTCTTGAGCACGAGCAGTACTTC. Residues: CASSARGLEHEQYF.

This clone was seen a few times. The chain is built from TRBV25-1 and TRBJ1-4; D not resolved. Trimming cost V 5 bases and J 6 bases, with 7 bases left between them. The CDR3 has 12 residues. Germline V gene sequence: CDR1 MGHDK, CDR2 SYGVNS. The CDR3 region is CASSQSDEKLFF. The CDR3 region has the DNA TGTGCCAGCAGTCAGTCAGATGAAAAACTGTTTTTT.

The V gene is TRBV5-1, the J gene TRBJ1-6, with 10 bases identical to TRBD1. V lost 4 bases, J lost 10 bases, and 8 bases stayed unmatched. CDR1 is SGHRS and CDR2 is YFSETQ in the germline V gene. This CDR3 is built from 15 residues. CDR3 coding DNA: TGCGCCAGCAGCCCCTCGACAGGGGGCGAATCACCCCTCCACTTT. Its translation: CASSPSTGGESPLHF.

The chain has TRBV7-2 and TRBJ2-7; D is uncertain. V lost 3 bases to trimming and J lost 4 bases, with 10 bases between them. The CDR3 extends over 13 amino acids. Germline V CDR1 and CDR2: SGHTA, FQGNSA. The CDR3 spells CASSFLKDYEQYF. CDR3 DNA: TGTGCCAGCAGCTTTTTGAAAGATTACGAGCAGTACTTC.

This clone appeared once. V and J are TRBV5-1 and TRBJ2-7; the D gene could be TRBD1 or TRBD2 (5 bases each). In germline, CDR1 is SGHRS, CDR2 YFSETQ. Between the trimmed V and J ends, which lost 2 bases and 0 bases, there was a span of 24 bases. This CDR3 comprises 19 residues. The CDR3 sequence: CASSFYKAGVPGGSYEQYF. CDR3 bases: TGCGCCAGCAGCTTTTACAAAGCCGGGGTCCCTGGGGGCTCCTACGAGCAGTACTTC.

This chain links TRBV2 with TRBJ2-5; D not certain. V was cut by 7 bases and J by 0 bases, with 9 bases left in between. The CDR3 has 13 residues. Germline CDR1 and CDR2: SNHLY and FYNNEI. The CDR3 DNA sequence: TGTGCCAGCAAAATCGGGTACCAAGAGACCCAGTACTTC. This translates into CASKIGYQETQYF.

The chain employs TRBV30 and TRBJ1-2; no firm D call. CDR1 GTSNPN and CDR2 SVGIG come from the germline V gene (reference sequence). The CDR3 contains 12 residues. The germline V and J ends were trimmed by 3 bases and 5 bases, with 10 bases remaining between them. The CDR3 DNA sequence: TGTGCCTGGAGCACTGGAAGGTATGGCTACACCTTC. It yields the protein CAWSTGRYGYTF.

The V gene is TRBV5-1, the J gene TRBJ2-3; 7 bases match TRBD2. V lost 3 bases to trimming and J lost 0 bases; unmatched junction nucleotides: 10. In germline, CDR1 is SGHRS, CDR2 YFSETQ. The CDR3 runs 17 residues. Here the CDR3 DNA reads TGCGCCAGCAGCTCCACCGGGCTAGCGGCTAGCACAGATACGCAGTATTTT. Protein: CASSSTGLAASTDTQYF. Using reference TRBV5-1 and TRBJ2-3 for the parts outside the CDR3, the full variable domain is KAGVTQTPRYLIKTRGQQVTLSCSPISGHRSVSWYQQTPGQGLQFLFEYFSETQRNKGNFPGRFSGRQFSNSRSEMNVSTLELGDSALYLCASSSTGLAASTDTQYFGPGTRLTVL.

This sequence joins TRBV6-1 and TRBJ2-7, with 8 positions matching TRBD1. This CDR3 is 14 amino acids long. The V gene end was trimmed by 8 bases and the J gene end by 5 bases; junction bases not matched to a gene: 11. Germline V gene data show CDR1 as MNHNS and CDR2 as SASEGT. The CDR3, as DNA: TGTGCCAGCGGTTCAGGGGGCGCGCCCCACGAGCAGTACTTC. Residues: CASGSGGAPHEQYF.